A single sample is the source of the 4 T cell receptor beta chains below, sequenced in a study of response to subunit inactivated influenza vaccine. One entry per CDR3 protein, called by TCRdb with MiXCR from the RT-PCR reads. The table has 550,000 to 600,000 distinct CDR3 sequences, 12% seen once. The sample here was PBMCs from blood, taken on the day of vaccination. The receptors derive from a man aged 45-65 years who received an inactivated influenza vaccine.

This clonotype occurred a few times. V and J are TRBV6-1 and TRBJ1-3; 9 nucleotides line up with TRBD1. V shed 6 bases, J shed 4 bases, and the junction held 7 bases outside the gene matches. The CDR3 is 15 residues long. Germline CDR1 is MNHNS and CDR2 is SASEGT. The CDR3 nucleotides are TGTGCCAGCAGCGAGTGGGGACAGGGAGGAAACACCATATATTTT. This gives the protein CASSEWGQGGNTIYF.

J is TRBJ1-4 and V is TRBV5-6; TRBD1 is a possible D gene (5 bases). Trimming cost V 3 bases and J 3 bases, with 12 bases left between them. Germline loops: CDR1 SGHDT, CDR2 YYEEEE. The CDR3 sequence is 15 residues long. CDR3 in DNA: TGTGCCAGCAGCTCCACAAGAGGGGCTAATGAAAAACTGTTTTTT. Encoded protein: CASSSTRGANEKLFF.

This sequence joins TRBV12-3 or TRBV12-4 and TRBJ2-5; perhaps TRBD2 as D (5 bases). V lost 6 bases, J lost 4 bases, and 15 bases lay in between. The CDR3 is 14 residues long. The CDR3 DNA reads TGTGCCAGCAGCCCCTCTTATGGAGGAGAGACCCAGTACTTC. It yields the protein CASSPSYGGETQYF.

There are many counts of this clonotype. The chain recombines TRBV3-1 with TRBJ1-5; D unclear. V shed 0 bases and J shed 4 bases, with 4 bases lying between them. Per the germline V gene, CDR1 is LGHDT and CDR2 is YNNKEL (reference sequence). The CDR3 is made up of 13 amino acids. Written as DNA, the CDR3 is TGTGCCAGCAGCCAAGATAGGAATCAGCCCCAGCATTTT. Protein: CASSQDRNQPQHF.